This TCR beta chain was sequenced in a study of radiotherapy plus CTLA-4 blockade in lung cancer. Study as a whole: Of the patients, 18% showed objective responses and approximately 34% attained disease control. Study results and caveats: Increased serum interferon-beta after radiation also reportedly predicted response strongly. Researchers report tumor-derived TCR clones expanding in blood after radiotherapy plus ipilimumab.

Concerning this clone itself: What it binds is unknown.

Assay used: immunoSEQ multiplex PCR; TCRdb lists only in-frame clones, some missing. The sample has 50,000 to 75,000 clones; roughly 77% are singletons. Germline lookup yields CDR1 KGHSH and CDR2 LQKENI. V dropped 4 bases and J dropped 5 bases, with 9 bases sitting between them. The CDR3 length is 13 residues. The clonotype was recovered from a human donor with non-small cell lung cancer who had a complete response to radiotherapy plus ipilimumab. The sample here was peripheral blood, taken from a patient treated with radiotherapy plus ipilimumab. The V gene is TRBV18, the J gene TRBJ1-5; D call uncertain. The CDR3 bases are TGTGCCAGCTCACGGGGAGAGGATCAGCCCCAGCATTTT. It is translated as CASSRGEDQPQHF.